This TCR beta chain appears in the sequencing data of a study of OX40 agonist ivuxolimab in advanced cancers. As for the study in general: Patients got intravenous ivuxolimab at 0.01 to 10 mg/kg every 2 weeks. Dose-escalation patients had hepatocellular carcinoma, melanoma, renal cell or head and neck cancer. Study conclusions and caveats: Determination of antigen specificity was not performed for the expanded peripheral T cells. Some nonresponders likewise displayed low normalized T-cell clonal expansion.

V lost 3 bases and J 7 bases, leaving 21 bases between the germline ends. The CDR3 contains 17 residues. Per the germline V gene, CDR1 is KGHSH and CDR2 is LQKENI. Only in-frame clones appear in the TCRdb table, and some are missing; sequencing was by immunoSEQ multiplex PCR. This sample has 75,000 to 95,000 clones, with 89% found just once. As regards this clone: Its antigen is not identified.

Sample: CD4+ or CD8+ T cells sorted from blood, taken in a trial of the OX40 agonist ivuxolimab. V usage is TRBV18 and J usage is TRBJ1-4, with D possibly matching TRBD1 (5 bases). The sequence derives from an adult with an advanced solid tumor such as melanoma, head and neck, liver or kidney cancer. CDR3 region: CASSPSPERGRSEKLFF. The CDR3 nucleotides read TGTGCCAGCTCACCCTCACCGGAGCGGGGACGGAGTGAAAAACTGTTTTTT.